These 27 T cell receptor beta chains came from one sample sequenced in a study of cytotoxic CD8 clonotypes in ibrutinib-treated CLL. Profiling relied on immunoSEQ multiplex PCR, and the TCRdb table lists in-frame clones only, not all of them. This table holds roughly 110,000 clones, approximately 56% found once. The sample was PBMCs, taken after 24 months of ibrutinib treatment. The source of these receptors is a human donor with chronic lymphocytic leukemia.

The chain recombines TRBV5-6 with TRBJ2-5; 8 nucleotides line up with TRBD2. The CDR3 totals 13 residues. Looked up from germline, CDR1 is SGHDT and CDR2 is YYEEEE. The J segment lost 4 bases and the V segment lost 6 bases, leaving 5 bases of the junction unmatched. The CDR3 DNA sequence: TGTGCCAGCATCCTTAGCGGGGCAGAGACCCAGTACTTC. It encodes CASILSGAETQYF.

This clone has just one count. This sequence joins TRBV6-5 and TRBJ1-6, with D uncertain. The ends were cut back, 2 bases at V and 7 bases at J, with 9 bases in the middle. There are 14 residues in the CDR3. Germline V gene lookup returns CDR1 MNHEY and CDR2 SVGAGI. The CDR3 is CASSYHLANSPLHF. CDR3 DNA: TGTGCCAGCAGTTACCACCTTGCAAATTCACCCCTCCACTTT.

J is TRBJ2-3 and V is TRBV30, with D unresolved. V lost 5 bases and J lost 0, with 9 bases in between. The CDR3 length is 13 residues. Germline loops: CDR1 GTSNPN, CDR2 SVGIG (reference sequence). CDR3: CAWDLGSTDTQYF. As DNA, the CDR3 is TGTGCCTGGGATTTGGGTAGCACAGATACGCAGTATTTT.

This chain uses TRBV30 with TRBJ1-1, with no clear D. There are 12 residues in the CDR3. CDR1 and CDR2 (germline): GTSNPN, SVGIG (reference sequence). V lost 2 bases and J lost 0, with 4 bases in between. For the CDR3, the DNA is TGTGCCTGGAGTTGGGTGAACACTGAAGCTTTCTTT. Its translation: CAWSWVNTEAFF.

The chain recombines TRBV7-2 with TRBJ2-1; 7 bases match TRBD2. The trim removed 1 base at V and 7 bases at J, leaving 4 bases unmatched. CDR3 length: 14 residues. CDR1 SGHTA and CDR2 FQGNSA come from the germline V gene. The CDR3: CASSLVAGENEQFF. CDR3 nucleotides: TGTGCCAGCAGCTTAGTGGCGGGGGAAAATGAGCAGTTCTTC.

V usage is TRBV18 and J usage is TRBJ1-5; D is unclear. The CDR3 extends over 15 amino acids. Trimming shortened V by 2 bases and J by 5 bases, and 13 bases separated the two germline ends. In germline, CDR1 is KGHSH, CDR2 LQKENI. The CDR3 sequence: CASSPLAGRDQPQHF. The CDR3 DNA sequence: TGTGCCAGCTCACCATTAGCCGGCCGGGATCAGCCCCAGCATTTT.

The chain links TRBV6-6 to TRBJ2-3; 8 bases are a match to TRBD2. Trimming at V came to 5 bases and at J to 4 bases, leaving 8 bases not matched to a gene. The CDR3 consists of 15 residues. CDR1 is MNHNY, CDR2 SVGAGI, per germline (reference sequence). CDR3 in amino acids: CASSPGTSIADTQYF. CDR3 in DNA: TGTGCCAGCAGTCCCGGGACTAGTATCGCAGATACGCAGTATTTT.

The V gene is TRBV18, the J gene TRBJ1-5, with 7 positions matching TRBD1. V was clipped by 2 bases and J by 4 bases; unmatched bases: 5. The CDR3 is made up of 15 amino acids. Per germline, CDR1 KGHSH and CDR2 LQKENI. In nucleotides, the CDR3 is TGTGCCAGCTCACCAATAGGGACAGCTAATCAGCCCCAGCATTTT. It translates to CASSPIGTANQPQHF.

This chain links TRBV5-1 with TRBJ2-7; D is possibly TRBD1 (6 bases). The germline gives CDR1 SGHRS, CDR2 YFSETQ. Between the trimmed V and J ends, which lost 1 base and 2 bases, there was a span of 10 bases. The CDR3 contains 14 residues. The CDR3 sequence is CASSLKGQPYEQYF. CDR3 nucleotide sequence: TGCGCCAGCAGCTTGAAAGGACAGCCCTACGAGCAGTACTTC.

A few counts support this clone. The genes are TRBV19 and TRBJ2-5, with 8 positions matching TRBD1. V lost 0 bases, J lost 5 bases, and 5 bases stayed unmatched. Germline CDR1 LNHDA, CDR2 SQIVND (reference sequence). This CDR3 spans 15 amino acids. The CDR3 here is CASSIDRQGRETQYF. DNA for the CDR3: TGTGCCAGTAGTATAGATCGACAGGGGAGGGAGACCCAGTACTTC.

The rearrangement joins TRBV5-6 to TRBJ1-2; D perhaps matches TRBD1 (5 bases). Germline V CDR1 and CDR2: SGHDT, YYEEEE. This CDR3 comprises 12 residues. Trimming pared 7 bases from V and 8 bases from J, leaving 15 bases between. CDR3 DNA sequence: TGTGCCAGCGGCCCCAGGCGGGGCGGCTACACCTTC. This sequence encodes CASGPRRGGYTF.

The rearrangement uses TRBV6-6 and TRBJ2-7, with D unresolved. In germline, CDR1 is MNHNY, CDR2 SVGAGI (reference sequence). Trimming pared 8 bases from V and 2 bases from J, leaving 10 bases between. The CDR3 consists of 12 residues. The CDR3 DNA reads TGTGCCAGCCTTAAGGGCCCCTACGAGCAGTACTTC. Encoded protein: CASLKGPYEQYF.

The V call is TRBV6-5, the J call TRBJ2-1; perhaps TRBD1 as D (5 bases). CDR1 and CDR2 (germline): MNHEY, SVGAGI. V lost 4 bases and J 7 bases, leaving 14 bases between the germline ends. CDR3 length: 14 amino acids. The DNA for the CDR3 is TGTGCCAGCAGTTCTCCCAGGGAAAAGAATGAGCAGTTCTTC. It is translated as CASSSPREKNEQFF.

The chain employs TRBV6-5 and TRBJ2-1, with 8 positions matching TRBD1. The CDR3 runs 16 residues. CDR1 MNHEY and CDR2 SVGAGI come from the germline V gene. Unmatched junction bases numbered 10, after V lost 2 bases and J lost 7 bases. CDR3 in DNA: TGTGCCAGCAGTTACCCCGGGACAGGAGGGCGGAATGAGCAGTTCTTC. This codes for CASSYPGTGGRNEQFF.

V usage is TRBV11-3 and J usage is TRBJ2-3; possible D gene TRBD2, 6 bases. Trimming took 1 base from V and 2 from J, leaving 10 bases between them. The CDR3 runs 15 residues. Looked up from germline, CDR1 is SGHNT and CDR2 is YENEEA. The CDR3: CASSLGSGYTDTQYF. As DNA, the CDR3 is TGTGCCAGCAGCTTAGGTAGCGGTTACACAGATACGCAGTATTTT.

In its sample, this clone was seen once. The chain uses TRBV7-9 and TRBJ1-6, with D uncertain. The CDR3 is 14 residues long. Germline-derived CDR1 and CDR2 are SEHNR and FQNEAQ (reference sequence). Trimming took 5 bases from V and 8 from J, leaving 13 bases between them. CDR3 region: CASSQIYGDSPLHF. CDR3 bases: TGTGCCAGCAGCCAAATATATGGGGATTCACCCCTCCACTTT.

The chain employs TRBV29-1 and TRBJ1-5; the match to TRBD1 covers 8 bases. Germline V gives CDR1 SQVTM, CDR2 ANQGSEA. With 4 bases clipped from V and 7 bases from J, the junction kept 6 bases outside the gene matches. The CDR3 runs to 13 residues. The CDR3 DNA sequence: TGCAGCGTTGGAACAGGGGGGCCGCAGCCCCAGCATTTT. Its protein is CSVGTGGPQPQHF. The full variable domain, in which reference TRBV29-1 and TRBJ1-5 provide the parts outside the CDR3, is SAVISQKPSRDICQRGTSLTIQCQVDSQVTMMFWYRQQPGQSLTLIATANQGSEATYESGFVIDKFPISRPNLTFSTLTVSNMSPEDSSIYLCSVGTGGPQPQHFGDGTRLSIL.

The chain uses TRBV29-1 and TRBJ2-2; the D is unclear. V lost 6 bases to trimming and J lost 4 bases, with 18 bases between them. The CDR3 length is 15 residues. Germline CDR1 SQVTM, CDR2 ANQGSEA. CDR3 region: CSVQTDGPPTGELFF. The DNA for the CDR3 is TGCAGCGTACAGACCGACGGGCCCCCCACCGGGGAGCTGTTTTTT.

This clone has a handful of counts. J is TRBJ1-1 and V is TRBV9, with TRBD1 matching over 7 bases. The J segment lost 5 bases and the V segment lost 0 bases, leaving 13 bases of the junction unmatched. CDR1 is SGDLS and CDR2 is YYNGEE in the germline V gene. The CDR3 has 17 residues. In DNA form, the CDR3 reads TGTGCCAGCAGCGTAGCAGTGTCAGGGGGATATGGGACTGAAGCTTTCTTT. Amino acid sequence: CASSVAVSGGYGTEAFF.

This clone was detected once. This sequence joins TRBV5-1 and TRBJ2-7, with D perhaps matching TRBD1 or TRBD2 (5 bases each). V was trimmed by 3 bases and J by 7 bases, leaving 17 bases between them. The CDR3 contains 14 residues. Germline CDR1 is SGHRS and CDR2 is YFSETQ. The CDR3 DNA sequence: TGCGCCAGCAGCTCTACTTGGGACGGCGTGGAGCAGTACTTC. Residues: CASSSTWDGVEQYF.

Notes on this clone: A junction boundary mismatches the germline segment, possibly from a read error. The CDR3 sequence: CALIKGGGSYGHTF. CDR3 coding DNA: TGTGCCCTCATAAAGGGGGGGGGAAGCTATGGCCACACCTTC. The chain has TRBV30 and TRBJ1-2, with D possibly TRBD1 on 6 matching bases. Germline CDR1 is GTSNPN and CDR2 is SVGIG (reference sequence). The length of the CDR3 is 14 residues.

There are a few counts of this clone. The rearrangement uses TRBV18 and TRBJ2-1; D is unclear. Germline loops: CDR1 KGHSH, CDR2 LQKENI. The V end was cut by 3 bases, the J end by 5 bases, with 11 bases between. The CDR3 is 14 residues long. The CDR3 DNA reads TGTGCCAGCTCACCGAGGATGATGAACAATGAGCAGTTCTTC. This encodes CASSPRMMNNEQFF.

This clone was recorded a few times. Other DNA sequences in the sample encode the same CDR3. The chain has TRBV5-1 and TRBJ2-2, with a tentative D call TRBD2 (6 bases). Trimming stripped 0 bases from V and 6 bases from J, with 9 bases between. This CDR3 contains 14 residues. The germline V gene has CDR1 SGHRS and CDR2 YFSETQ. The CDR3 protein is CASSLGTGAGELFF. The CDR3, as DNA: TGCGCCAGCAGCTTGGGTACGGGGGCCGGGGAGCTGTTTTTT.

V is TRBV5-6 and J is TRBJ1-2; 11 positions match TRBD1. The germline V gene encodes CDR1 SGHDT and CDR2 YYEEEE. The V segment lost 5 bases and the J segment 7 bases; nucleotides outside the gene matches: 10. The CDR3 is 15 residues long. The CDR3 reads CASSYDGQGAAGYTF. As DNA, the CDR3 is TGTGCCAGCAGTTACGACGGACAGGGGGCGGCTGGCTACACCTTC.

The chain has TRBV12-5 and TRBJ2-2, with TRBD1 identical over 8 bases. CDR1 and CDR2 (germline): LGHNT, FRNRAP. The CDR3 spans 17 residues. V dropped 0 bases and J dropped 4; count of bases not matched to a gene: 7. CDR3 DNA sequence: TGTGCTAGTGGTTTGGTACTTGGACAGGGCGTCACCGGGGAGCTGTTTTTT. Translated: CASGLVLGQGVTGELFF.

This clone was detected a few times. The genes are TRBV30 and TRBJ2-3; D is perhaps TRBD2 (6 bases). Trimming removed 0 bases from V and 5 bases from J, with 9 bases in between. The CDR3 totals 13 residues. Germline V gene lookup returns CDR1 GTSNPN and CDR2 SVGIG (reference sequence). The CDR3 sequence is CAWSVQEGDTQYF. CDR3 DNA sequence: TGTGCCTGGAGTGTTCAGGAGGGAGATACGCAGTATTTT.

This chain joins TRBV27 and TRBJ1-6, with 11 bases that match TRBD1. V lost 6 bases, J lost 7 bases, and 8 bases stayed unmatched. The CDR3 totals 16 residues. CDR1 and CDR2 from the germline V gene are MNHEY and SMNVEV (reference sequence). The CDR3 DNA reads as TGTGCCAGCAGCCGTCCCGGGACAGGGGGGAATTCACCCCTCCACTTT. Residues: CASSRPGTGGNSPLHF.